The subject of this entry is one T cell receptor beta chain. This sample is part of a study of blood T cell repertoires in COVID-19. Method: immunoSEQ multiplex PCR; TCRdb's copy keeps in-frame clones and lacks some. This table has some 70,000 clones, 65% to 85% appearing once. This CDR3 comprises 12 residues. Germline loops: CDR1 KGHSH, CDR2 LQKENI. V shed 4 bases and J shed 5 bases, with 5 bases lying between them. V gene TRBV18 combines with J gene TRBJ1-4; D unclear. The clonotype comes from a man aged 45-65 years with COVID-19, enrolled during active disease. The specimen sequenced was peripheral blood. The DNA of the CDR3 is TGTGCCAGCTCACGACTGAATGAAAAACTGTTTTTT. It translates to CASSRLNEKLFF. The full variable domain, its missing parts supplied by reference TRBV18 and TRBJ1-4, is NAGVMQNPRHLVRRRGQEARLRCSPMKGHSHVYWYRQLPEEGLKFMVYLQKENIIDESGMPKERFSAEFPKEGPSILRIQQVVRGDSAAYFCASSRLNEKLFFGSGTQLSVL.